The next 18 T cell receptor beta chains were all read from a single sample in a study of T cells in Graves' hyperthyroidism and ophthalmopathy (dated by TCRdb to the late 2010s). The receptor library was made with multiplex PCR. Sequencer: Illumina HiSeq 2000. The TCR beta CDR3 regions were amplified from the RNA transcripts. For the first round of RT-PCR on the TCR CDR3, the HTBI primer set was used together with the Qiagen OneStep RT-PCR kit. TCRdb applied fastp at Q25 and MiXCR to the public reads, then kept only in-frame beta chains. Rows with one shared CDR3 protein collapse into an entry with the most common genes and DNA. The sample data list a few hundred thousand distinct CDR3 sequences, and around 23% of these were observed just once. The ten largest clones represent around 50% of the sample. The sample taken for sequencing was blood. The receptors come from a woman aged 45-65 years with Graves' hyperthyroidism.

Ten or more counts support this clonotype. The chain couples TRBV6-1 to TRBJ1-6; 9 bases fit TRBD1. Germline V gives CDR1 MNHNS, CDR2 SASEGT. Unmatched junction bases numbered 2, after V lost 3 bases and J lost 5 bases. The length of the CDR3 is 15 residues. The DNA for the CDR3 is TGTGCCAGCAGTGATGGACAGGGGAATAATTCACCCCTCCACTTT. This codes for CASSDGQGNNSPLHF.

This clonotype has a count of ten or more. The chain employs TRBV29-1 and TRBJ2-5; TRBD2 aligns across 13 bases. In germline, CDR1 is SQVTM, CDR2 ANQGSEA. J was trimmed by 2 bases and V by 1 base; bases with no gene match: 4. This CDR3 is built from 16 residues. The CDR3 DNA reads as TGCAGCGTTGAAGGACTAGCGGGGGGCGATCAAGAGACCCAGTACTTC. Its translation: CSVEGLAGGDQETQYF.

This chain links TRBV7-8 with TRBJ2-2, with D uncertain. CDR3 length equals 13 residues. The germline V gene has CDR1 SGHVS and CDR2 FQNEAQ. V was pared by 3 bases and J by 7 bases, with 9 bases between. The CDR3 protein is CASSFRDGGELFF. The CDR3 region has the DNA TGTGCCAGCAGCTTCCGCGATGGCGGGGAGCTGTTTTTT.

This clonotype was detected many times. V usage is TRBV7-8 and J usage is TRBJ2-1, with 8 bases lining up with TRBD2. There are 15 residues in the CDR3. V gave up 0 bases and J gave up 6 bases; unmatched junction bases: 4. The germline gives CDR1 SGHVS, CDR2 FQNEAQ. The DNA for the CDR3 is TGTGCCAGCAGCTTAGCCGGGACTAGGGTCAATGAGCAGTTCTTC. Protein sequence: CASSLAGTRVNEQFF.

The rearrangement joins TRBV12-3 or TRBV12-4 to TRBJ1-4, with D possibly matching TRBD1 (5 bases). This CDR3 has 16 residues. V was shortened by 5 bases and J by 7 bases, with 20 bases between the two germline ends. The CDR3 sequence: CASSLSGAGIGEKLFF. As DNA, the CDR3 is TGTGCCAGCAGTCTTTCCGGGGCAGGAATAGGTGAAAAACTGTTTTTT.

This clonotype was seen at least ten times. This sequence joins TRBV3-1 and TRBJ2-1; 11 nucleotides align to TRBD2. The germline V gene encodes CDR1 LGHDT and CDR2 YNNKEL (reference sequence). This CDR3 is 16 amino acids long. Unmatched junction bases numbered 8, after V lost 3 bases and J lost 7 bases. The CDR3 DNA reads TGTGCCAGCAGCCACCGACTAGCGGGGAGGGGGAATGAGCAGTTCTTC. It translates to CASSHRLAGRGNEQFF.

This clonotype was counted a few times. The chain couples TRBV10-3 to TRBJ2-3; D may correspond to TRBD1 or TRBD2 (5 bases each). Looked up from germline, CDR1 is ENHRY and CDR2 is SYGVKD. The germline V and J ends were trimmed by 10 bases and 3 bases, with 8 bases remaining between them. The CDR3 is made up of 11 amino acids. The CDR3 here is CATRETDTQYF. In DNA form, the CDR3 reads TGTGCCACCAGGGAGACAGATACGCAGTATTTT.

The sample holds many counts of this clonotype. The chain joins TRBV12-3 or TRBV12-4 to TRBJ1-1; 7 bases agree with TRBD1. This CDR3 contains 14 residues. The ends lost 4 bases at V and 1 base at J; junction bases unmatched: 3. CDR3 coding DNA: TGTGCCAGCAGTTCCGGGACAGCGAACACTGAAGCTTTCTTT. Translating gives CASSSGTANTEAFF.

Many counts were recorded for this clonotype. The gene calls are TRBV7-9 and TRBJ2-3, with 10 bases matching TRBD2. Germline V gene data show CDR1 as SEHNR and CDR2 as FQNEAQ (reference sequence). This CDR3 has 15 residues. V dropped 5 bases and J dropped 2; count of bases not matched to a gene: 4. The CDR3 DNA follows: TGTGCCAGCAGCCAGCGGGGGGGCGACACAGATACGCAGTATTTT. Amino acid sequence: CASSQRGGDTDTQYF.

In its sample, this clonotype was seen a few times. The chain carries TRBV28 and TRBJ1-3, with unresolved D. The V gene lost 11 bases and the J gene lost 2 bases, with 10 bases spanning the gap. The CDR3 runs to 12 residues. Germline CDR1 is MDHEN and CDR2 is SYDVKM. The chain's CDR3 is CAAMGTGNTIYF. The CDR3 region has the DNA TGTGCCGCTATGGGGACTGGAAACACCATATATTTT.

The CDR3 spells CASSLGTGGGGGYTF. DNA of the CDR3: TGTGCCAGCAGTTTGGGGACGGGGGGGGGTGGTGGCTACACCTTC. V and J are TRBV28 and TRBJ1-2, with D perhaps matching TRBD1 (5 bases). Germline CDR1 is MDHEN and CDR2 is SYDVKM. The V end lost 3 bases, the J end lost 7 bases, and 18 bases lay between the germline ends. CDR3 length: 15 amino acids.

This clonotype was seen repeatedly, ten times or more. This chain joins TRBV20-1 and TRBJ2-1, with D maybe TRBD2 (6 bases). This CDR3 region has 12 residues. Trimming stripped 5 bases from V and 6 bases from J, with 11 bases between. Germline assignment: CDR1 DFQATT and CDR2 SNEGSKA (reference sequence). CDR3 in amino acids: CSARLVGNEQFF. CDR3 DNA: TGCAGTGCTCGACTAGTAGGCAATGAGCAGTTCTTC.

Ten or more counts support this clonotype. V and J are TRBV20-1 and TRBJ2-3; no clear D. CDR3 length: 13 residues. Trimming took 0 bases from V and 5 from J, leaving 9 bases between them. The V gene's germline CDR1 is DFQATT and CDR2 SNEGSKA (reference sequence). CDR3 bases: TGCAGTGCTAGAGACCCGACACTAGATACGCAGTATTTT. It translates to CSARDPTLDTQYF.

This clonotype was picked up many times. The J gene is TRBJ2-3, the V gene TRBV5-8; weak D call: TRBD2 (6 bases). Per germline, CDR1 SGHTS and CDR2 YDEGEE. The CDR3 is 16 residues long. Trimming stripped 4 bases from V and 2 bases from J, with 17 bases between. CDR3 sequence (DNA): TGTGCCAGCAGCCCCCGCGGGGTGGCGGTCACAGATACGCAGTATTTT. It yields the protein CASSPRGVAVTDTQYF.

This clonotype has just a few counts. CDR3 sequence: CSASLSPGHNYGYTF. The CDR3 nucleotides read TGCAGTGCTAGTTTATCACCGGGACACAACTATGGCTACACCTTC. This chain uses TRBV20-1 with TRBJ1-2, with D possibly TRBD1 on 6 matching bases. Trimming left V 3 bases short and J 2 bases short, with 16 bases between. Germline assignment: CDR1 DFQATT and CDR2 SNEGSKA (reference sequence). The CDR3 contains 15 residues.

V and J are TRBV15 and TRBJ2-3; 7 bases map to TRBD1. The CDR3 is made up of 15 amino acids. V gave up 3 bases and J gave up 1 base; unmatched junction bases: 4. CDR1 is LNHNV and CDR2 is YYDKDF in the germline V gene (reference sequence). The DNA of the CDR3 is TGTGCCACCAGCAGTAACAGGGGCGGCACAGATACGCAGTATTTT. This encodes CATSSNRGGTDTQYF.

This clonotype was counted ten times or more. The chain links TRBV28 to TRBJ1-4, with 7 bases aligning to TRBD1. V lost 6 bases to trimming and J lost 5 bases; unmatched junction nucleotides: 9. This CDR3 comprises 15 residues. Germline loops: CDR1 MDHEN, CDR2 SYDVKM. CDR3 sequence (DNA): TGTGCCAGCAGACTCTCGGGACAGCAGAATGAAAAACTGTTTTTT. Its protein product is CASRLSGQQNEKLFF. The full variable domain, in which reference TRBV28 and TRBJ1-4 provide the parts outside the CDR3, is DVKVTQSSRYLVKRTGEKVFLECVQDMDHENMFWYRQDPGLGLRLIYFSYDVKMKEKGDIPEGYSVSREKKERFSLILESASTNQTSMYLCASRLSGQQNEKLFFGSGTQLSVL.

This clonotype was picked up many times. The chain has TRBV2 and TRBJ1-2; 9 nucleotides match TRBD1. V lost 5 bases and J lost 5; bases outside the gene matches: 3. The CDR3 runs to 13 residues. The germline gives CDR1 SNHLY, CDR2 FYNNEI. The CDR3 nucleotides read TGTGCCAGCAGTTCGGGACAGGGATATGGCTACACCTTC. Translated: CASSSGQGYGYTF.